The 3 T cell receptor beta chains below come from one sample, sequenced in a study of shared clonotypes between healthy human individuals. Sequencing used immunoSEQ multiplex PCR; TCRdb keeps in-frame clones, though not all of them. The table has over 2,000,000 clones, about 94% seen once; the top ten hold more than 1.5%. Cells designated naive CD8 were CD45RO-negative and were positively selected for CCR7, with terminally differentiated effector memory CD45RA+ cells excluded. Sequenced sample: naive CD8+ T cells from PBMCs. These receptors were taken from a man younger than 35 in good health. Some clones in this sample may be carry-over from other donors' samples.

This clone has just one count. The chain is built from TRBV29-1 and TRBJ2-1, with a possible D match to TRBD2 (5 bases). CDR3 size: 12 residues. Trimming took 4 bases from V and 8 from J, leaving 12 bases between them. Per the germline V gene, CDR1 is SQVTM and CDR2 is ANQGSEA. Written as DNA, the CDR3 is TGCAGCGTTGTTGGGTCTAGCCATGAGCAGTTCTTC. Amino acid sequence: CSVVGSSHEQFF.

The sample holds one count of this clone. V and J are TRBV9 and TRBJ2-1; 7 bases match TRBD1. Losses at the gene ends were 3 bases for V and 0 bases for J; bases not matched to a gene: 6. The CDR3 totals 16 residues. Per germline, CDR1 SGDLS and CDR2 YYNGEE. CDR3 sequence (DNA): TGTGCCAGCAGCGGTACCGGGACAGACTCCTACAATGAGCAGTTCTTC. It codes for CASSGTGTDSYNEQFF.

The chain joins TRBV6-1 to TRBJ1-1; possibly TRBD1 for D (6 bases). V lost 5 bases and J 2 bases, leaving 9 bases between the germline ends. The CDR3 loop spans 13 amino acids. Germline values: CDR1 MNHNS, CDR2 SASEGT. The CDR3 spells CASSLGANTEAFF. CDR3 bases: TGTGCCAGCAGTTTGGGGGCCAACACTGAAGCTTTCTTT.